This paragraph covers one T cell receptor beta chain sequence. Reverse transcribed after extraction, RNA yielded cDNA as the sequencing template. The table came from immunoSEQ multiplex PCR; TCRdb's copy has only in-frame clones and leaves some out. Of 180,000 or so clones listed, more than 45% are singletons. Specified treatment: oral pan-JAK inhibitor, 5-10 mg twice daily. The ends lost 4 bases at V and 1 base at J; junction bases unmatched: 13. From germline, CDR1 is SGHNT and CDR2 YYREEE (reference sequence). This CDR3 contains 17 residues. This sample stems from a study of CD8+ T cells in alopecia areata. Study information: Treated individuals took tofacitinib by mouth, 5 to 10 mg twice daily.

The input for sequencing was CD4+ T cells sorted from blood, taken at week 24, from a patient treated with tofacitinib. The origin of this receptor is a human donor with alopecia areata. J is TRBJ2-5 and V is TRBV5-4, with 7 bases identical to TRBD1. CDR3 residues: CASSGGGTVGLQETQYF. Written as DNA, the CDR3 is TGTGCCAGCAGCGGGGGTGGGACAGTCGGACTCCAAGAGACCCAGTACTTC.